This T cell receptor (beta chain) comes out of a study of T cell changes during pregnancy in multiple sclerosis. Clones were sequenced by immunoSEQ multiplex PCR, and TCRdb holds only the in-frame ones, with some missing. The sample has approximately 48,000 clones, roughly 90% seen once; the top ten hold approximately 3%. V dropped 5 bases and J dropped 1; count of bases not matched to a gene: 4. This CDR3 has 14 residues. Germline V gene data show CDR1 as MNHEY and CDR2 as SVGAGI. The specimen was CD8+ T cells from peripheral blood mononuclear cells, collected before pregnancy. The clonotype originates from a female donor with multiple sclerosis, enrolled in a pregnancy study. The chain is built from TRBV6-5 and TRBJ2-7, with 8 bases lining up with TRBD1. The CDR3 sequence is CASSEGDRSYEQYF. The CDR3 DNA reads TGTGCCAGCAGTGAGGGGGACAGGTCCTACGAGCAGTACTTC.